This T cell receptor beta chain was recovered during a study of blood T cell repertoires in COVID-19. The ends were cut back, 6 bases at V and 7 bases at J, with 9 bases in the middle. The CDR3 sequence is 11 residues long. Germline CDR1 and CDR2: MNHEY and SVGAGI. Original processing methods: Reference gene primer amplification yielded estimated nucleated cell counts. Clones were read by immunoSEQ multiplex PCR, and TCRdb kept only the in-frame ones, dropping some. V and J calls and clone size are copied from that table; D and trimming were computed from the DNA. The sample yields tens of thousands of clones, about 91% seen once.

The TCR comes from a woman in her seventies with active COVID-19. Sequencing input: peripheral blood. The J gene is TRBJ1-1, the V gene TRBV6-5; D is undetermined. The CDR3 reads CASSVGSEAFF. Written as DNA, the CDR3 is TGTGCCAGCAGCGTCGGGAGTGAAGCTTTCTTT.